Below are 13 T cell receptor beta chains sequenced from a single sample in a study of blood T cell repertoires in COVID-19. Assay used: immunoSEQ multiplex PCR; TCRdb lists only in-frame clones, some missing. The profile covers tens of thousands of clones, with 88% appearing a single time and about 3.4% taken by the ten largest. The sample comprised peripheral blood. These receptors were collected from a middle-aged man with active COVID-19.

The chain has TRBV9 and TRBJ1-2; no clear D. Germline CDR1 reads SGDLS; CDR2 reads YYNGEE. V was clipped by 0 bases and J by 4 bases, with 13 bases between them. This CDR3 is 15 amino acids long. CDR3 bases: TGTGCCAGCAGCGTAGCTGCTAGAGGGAGCTATGGCTACACCTTC. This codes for CASSVAARGSYGYTF. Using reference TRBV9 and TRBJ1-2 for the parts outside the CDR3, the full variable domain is DSGVTQTPKHLITATGQRVTLRCSPRSGDLSVYWYQQSLDQGLQFLIQYYNGEERAKGNILERFSAQQFPDLHSELNLSSLELGDSALYFCASSVAARGSYGYTFGSGTRLTVV.

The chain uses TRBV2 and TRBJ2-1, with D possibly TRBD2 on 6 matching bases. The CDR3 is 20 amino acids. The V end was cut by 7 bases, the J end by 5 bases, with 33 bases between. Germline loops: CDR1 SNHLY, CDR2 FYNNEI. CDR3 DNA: TGTGCCAGCACCCCGAGGTCACTAACTACGGGGCCGTGGGGGGACAATGAGCAGTTCTTC. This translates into CASTPRSLTTGPWGDNEQFF.

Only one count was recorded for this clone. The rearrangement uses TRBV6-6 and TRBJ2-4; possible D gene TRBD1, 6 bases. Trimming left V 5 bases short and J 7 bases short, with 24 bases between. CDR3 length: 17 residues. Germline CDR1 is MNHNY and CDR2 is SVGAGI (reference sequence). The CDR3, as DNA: TGTGCCAGCAGTCGATCAAGCCAGACAGGCGGCGGGAACATTCAGTACTTC. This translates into CASSRSSQTGGGNIQYF.

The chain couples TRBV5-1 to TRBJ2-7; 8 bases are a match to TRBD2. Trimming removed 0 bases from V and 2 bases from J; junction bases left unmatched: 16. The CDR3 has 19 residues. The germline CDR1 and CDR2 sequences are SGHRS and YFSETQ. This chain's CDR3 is CASSLGYGGAGGPTYEQYF. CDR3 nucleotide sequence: TGCGCCAGCAGCTTGGGCTACGGGGGGGCCGGGGGCCCTACCTACGAGCAGTACTTC.

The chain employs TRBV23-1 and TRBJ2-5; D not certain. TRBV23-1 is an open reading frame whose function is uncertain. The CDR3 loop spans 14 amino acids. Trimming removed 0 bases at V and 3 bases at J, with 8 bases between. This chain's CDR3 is CASSQSDGEETQYF. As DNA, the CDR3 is TGCGCCAGCAGTCAATCCGACGGAGAAGAGACCCAGTACTTC.

CDR3 amino acids: CASSGGAYEQYF. The CDR3 DNA reads as TGTGCCAGCAGCGGGGGGGCCTACGAGCAGTACTTC. The V gene is TRBV3-1 (or the pseudogene TRBV3-2), the J gene TRBJ2-7; 7 positions match TRBD2. This CDR3 contains 12 residues. CDR1 and CDR2 from the germline V gene are LGHDT and YNNKEL (reference sequence). The V gene end was trimmed by 5 bases and the J gene end by 2 bases; junction bases not matched to a gene: 0.

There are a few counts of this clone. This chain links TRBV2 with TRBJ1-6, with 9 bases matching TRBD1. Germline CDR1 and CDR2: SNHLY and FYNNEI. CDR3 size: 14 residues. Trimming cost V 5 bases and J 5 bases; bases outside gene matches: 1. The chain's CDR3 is CASSRDRDNSPLHF. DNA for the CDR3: TGTGCCAGCAGTCGGGACAGGGATAATTCACCCCTCCACTTT.

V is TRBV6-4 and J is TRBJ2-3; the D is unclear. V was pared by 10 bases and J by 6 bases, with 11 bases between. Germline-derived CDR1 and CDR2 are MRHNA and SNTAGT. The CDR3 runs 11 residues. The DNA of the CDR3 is TGTGCCACCCGACTCGGGGATACGCAGTATTTT. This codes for CATRLGDTQYF.

In DNA, the CDR3 is TGTGCCAGCAGTCCAGGGGAAGGCTCACCCCTCCACTTT. Residues: CASSPGEGSPLHF. The V and J genes are TRBV11-2 and TRBJ1-6, with D tentatively TRBD1 (6 bases). The germline CDR1 and CDR2 sequences are SGHAT and FQNNGV. This CDR3 comprises 13 residues. Trimming took 6 bases from V and 10 from J, leaving 13 bases between them.

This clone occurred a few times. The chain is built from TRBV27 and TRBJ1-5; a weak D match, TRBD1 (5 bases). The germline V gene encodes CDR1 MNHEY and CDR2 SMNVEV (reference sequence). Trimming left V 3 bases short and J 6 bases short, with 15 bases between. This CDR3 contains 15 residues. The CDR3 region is CASSLFRGIGQPQHF. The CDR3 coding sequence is TGTGCCAGCAGTTTGTTTAGGGGCATAGGTCAGCCCCAGCATTTT.

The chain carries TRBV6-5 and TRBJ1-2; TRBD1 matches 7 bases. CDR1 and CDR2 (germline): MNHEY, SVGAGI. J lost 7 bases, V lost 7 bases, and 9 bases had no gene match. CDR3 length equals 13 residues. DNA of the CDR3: TGTGCCAGCACCCTGACAGGGAAGGGTGGCTACACCTTC. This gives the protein CASTLTGKGGYTF.

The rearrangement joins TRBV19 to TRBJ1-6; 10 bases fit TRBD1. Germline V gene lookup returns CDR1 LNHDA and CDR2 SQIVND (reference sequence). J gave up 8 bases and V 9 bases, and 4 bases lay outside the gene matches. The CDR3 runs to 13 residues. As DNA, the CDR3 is TGTGCCAGCGAGGGGACAGGGGATTCACCCCTCCACTTT. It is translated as CASEGTGDSPLHF.

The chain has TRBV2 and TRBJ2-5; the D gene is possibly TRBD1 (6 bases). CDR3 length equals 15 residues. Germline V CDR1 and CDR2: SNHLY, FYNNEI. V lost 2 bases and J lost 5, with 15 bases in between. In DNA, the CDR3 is TGTGCCAGCAGTGAATTTGGCAGGGGTTTGGAGACCCAGTACTTC. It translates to CASSEFGRGLETQYF.